These 14 T cell receptor beta chains came from one sample sequenced in a study of PD-1 blockade in classical Hodgkin lymphoma. TCRdb's copy holds only in-frame clones and misses some; the assay was immunoSEQ multiplex PCR. Seen here are fewer than 30,000 clones, roughly 88% observed once, and the top ten hold approximately 6.8%. Every patient relapsed after autologous stem cell transplantation, and brentuximab vedotin exposure varied. Isolation of CD8+ T cells from thawed PBMCs used magnetic negative selection. The specimen comprised CD8+ T cells from blood, sampled at baseline. The receptors were gathered from a human donor with classical Hodgkin lymphoma.

The chain is built from TRBV14 and TRBJ1-1, with no clear D. Germline V gene data show CDR1 as SGHDN and CDR2 as FVKESK. V was cut by 4 bases and J by 3 bases, with 9 bases left in between. This CDR3 contains 13 residues. The DNA for the CDR3 is TGTGCCAGCAGCCTAGCGGGGTACACTGAAGCTTTCTTT. It codes for CASSLAGYTEAFF.

The rearrangement uses TRBV7-9 and TRBJ2-5; 7 bases match TRBD1. CDR1 is SEHNR, CDR2 FQNEAQ, per germline (reference sequence). The CDR3 consists of 14 residues. V lost 5 bases and J lost 0; bases outside the gene matches: 3. The CDR3 spells CASSTQGHQETQYF. CDR3 sequence (DNA): TGTGCCAGCAGCACACAGGGGCACCAAGAGACCCAGTACTTC.

V usage is TRBV27 and J usage is TRBJ1-3; 8 nucleotides agree with TRBD1. Per the germline V gene, CDR1 is MNHEY and CDR2 is SMNVEV (reference sequence). V dropped 5 bases and J dropped 0; count of bases not matched to a gene: 6. The CDR3 has 16 residues. DNA for the CDR3: TGTGCCAGCAGTGCCGGGACAGGTCTCTCTGGAAACACCATATATTTT. Protein: CASSAGTGLSGNTIYF.

The chain has TRBV6-5 and TRBJ1-2; D gene ambiguous. The CDR3 extends over 12 amino acids. The V end lost 7 bases, the J end lost 2 bases, and 8 bases lay between the germline ends. CDR1 is MNHEY and CDR2 is SVGAGI in the germline V gene. The CDR3 DNA follows: TGTGCCAGCAACGCACCCAACTATGGCTACACCTTC. Translation: CASNAPNYGYTF.

This clone was picked up a small number of times. J is TRBJ1-2 and V is TRBV28; 9 nucleotides line up with TRBD1. V shed 5 bases, J shed 8 bases, and the junction held 9 bases outside the gene matches. Germline lookup yields CDR1 MDHEN and CDR2 SYDVKM. The CDR3 length is 14 residues. CDR3 loop: CASSGTGTGKGYTF. The CDR3 nucleotides read TGTGCCAGCAGTGGCACCGGGACAGGGAAAGGCTACACCTTC.

This clone showed up just a few times. The chain employs TRBV7-9 and TRBJ2-7; D is ambiguous. Trimming shortened V by 11 bases and J by 3 bases, and 11 bases separated the two germline ends. From germline, CDR1 is SEHNR and CDR2 FQNEAQ (reference sequence). This CDR3 is 11 amino acids long. In DNA form, the CDR3 reads TGTGCCTCCCGGGCTAACTACGAGCAGTACTTC. It yields the protein CASRANYEQYF.

The chain combines TRBV29-1 with TRBJ2-7, with 13 bases identical to TRBD2. J was trimmed by 4 bases and V by 6 bases; bases with no gene match: 12. Per the germline V gene, CDR1 is SQVTM and CDR2 is ANQGSEA. The CDR3 length is 16 residues. The CDR3 protein is CSVDRGTSGISYEQYF. In DNA form, the CDR3 reads TGCAGCGTCGACCGCGGGACTAGCGGGATCTCGTACGAGCAGTACTTC.

The CDR3 is CASSYSGGGQTQYF. The CDR3 DNA reads TGTGCCAGCAGTTACTCCGGGGGGGGCCAGACCCAGTACTTC. The chain employs TRBV6-6 and TRBJ2-5; 8 nucleotides line up with TRBD2. V was pared by 0 bases and J by 6 bases, with 3 bases of the junction left unmatched. Germline CDR1 is MNHNY and CDR2 is SVGAGI (reference sequence). The length of the CDR3 is 14 residues.

The chain couples TRBV7-9 to TRBJ2-5, with 7 bases matching TRBD1. The V and J ends lost 6 bases and 2 bases, in that order; junction bases with no gene match: 9. The CDR3 sequence is 15 residues long. In germline, CDR1 is SEHNR, CDR2 FQNEAQ (reference sequence). The CDR3 DNA reads as TGTGCCAGCAGTGAAATCCGACAGGGACAAGAGACCCAGTACTTC. Encoded protein: CASSEIRQGQETQYF.

This chain connects TRBV27 to TRBJ1-2; possibly TRBD1 for D (5 bases). CDR3 length equals 16 residues. Per the germline V gene, CDR1 is MNHEY and CDR2 is SMNVEV (reference sequence). With 3 bases removed from V and 1 base from J, the gap between germline ends came to 15 bases. CDR3 amino acids: CASSFQRQPLNYGYTF. The CDR3 DNA reads as TGTGCCAGCAGTTTCCAACGACAGCCGCTTAACTATGGCTACACCTTC.

The CDR3 protein is CASFYQRADNEQFF. CDR3 nucleotides: TGCGCCAGCTTTTACCAGAGGGCGGACAATGAGCAGTTCTTC. The chain joins TRBV10-2 to TRBJ2-1; a possible D gene is TRBD2 (5 bases). CDR3 length equals 14 residues. Germline loops: CDR1 WSHSY, CDR2 SAAADI. The V and J ends lost 8 bases and 5 bases respectively, with 16 bases between them.

The chain recombines TRBV28 with TRBJ1-5; D unresolved. Trimming shortened V by 4 bases and J by 5 bases, and 9 bases separated the two germline ends. The CDR3 consists of 13 residues. Germline-derived CDR1 and CDR2 are MDHEN and SYDVKM. The CDR3 sequence: CASSYYLDQPQHF. CDR3 DNA sequence: TGTGCCAGCAGTTACTACTTAGATCAGCCCCAGCATTTT. Based on the CDR3 plus reference TRBV28 and TRBJ1-5, the full variable domain is DVKVTQSSRYLVKRTGEKVFLECVQDMDHENMFWYRQDPGLGLRLIYFSYDVKMKEKGDIPEGYSVSREKKERFSLILESASTNQTSMYLCASSYYLDQPQHFGDGTRLSIL.

The rearrangement uses TRBV7-9 and TRBJ1-2; the D is unclear. CDR1 and CDR2 (germline): SEHNR, FQNEAQ (reference sequence). The CDR3 length is 14 residues. V was shortened by 11 bases and J by 1 base, with 17 bases between the two germline ends. CDR3: CAGRPVSVNYGYTF. The CDR3 DNA sequence: TGTGCCGGGCGCCCTGTCAGCGTTAACTATGGCTACACCTTC.

The genes are TRBV6-1 and TRBJ2-7, with a tentative D call TRBD2 (5 bases). The V gene lost 7 bases and the J gene lost 1 base, with 14 bases spanning the gap. Germline V gene data show CDR1 as MNHNS and CDR2 as SASEGT. The CDR3 runs 14 residues. The CDR3 DNA reads as TGTGCCAGCACCCCAGACTACTTTTCCTACGAGCAGTACTTC. It is translated as CASTPDYFSYEQYF.